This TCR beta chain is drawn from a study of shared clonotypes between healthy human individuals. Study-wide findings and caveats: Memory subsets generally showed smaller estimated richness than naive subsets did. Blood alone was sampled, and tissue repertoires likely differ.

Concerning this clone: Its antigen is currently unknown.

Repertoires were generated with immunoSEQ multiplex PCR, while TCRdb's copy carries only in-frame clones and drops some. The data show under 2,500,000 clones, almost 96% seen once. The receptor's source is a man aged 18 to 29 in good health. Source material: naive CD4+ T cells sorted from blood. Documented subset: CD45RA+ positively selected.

CDR3 in DNA: TGTGCCAGCTCAACCCTGGGACAGGGGGCCAACACTGAAGCTTTCTTT. Translation gives CASSTLGQGANTEAFF. The rearrangement joins TRBV18 to TRBJ1-1, with 12 bases aligning to TRBD1. V trimming: 5 bases; J trimming: 2 bases; junction bases outside the gene matches: 6. CDR1 is KGHSH and CDR2 is LQKENI in the germline V gene. The CDR3 sequence is 16 residues long. The entire variable domain, with the rest obtained from reference TRBV18 and TRBJ1-1, is as follows: NAGVMQNPRHLVRRRGQEARLRCSPMKGHSHVYWYRQLPEEGLKFMVYLQKENIIDESGMPKERFSAEFPKEGPSILRIQQVVRGDSAAYFCASSTLGQGANTEAFFGQGTRLTVV.